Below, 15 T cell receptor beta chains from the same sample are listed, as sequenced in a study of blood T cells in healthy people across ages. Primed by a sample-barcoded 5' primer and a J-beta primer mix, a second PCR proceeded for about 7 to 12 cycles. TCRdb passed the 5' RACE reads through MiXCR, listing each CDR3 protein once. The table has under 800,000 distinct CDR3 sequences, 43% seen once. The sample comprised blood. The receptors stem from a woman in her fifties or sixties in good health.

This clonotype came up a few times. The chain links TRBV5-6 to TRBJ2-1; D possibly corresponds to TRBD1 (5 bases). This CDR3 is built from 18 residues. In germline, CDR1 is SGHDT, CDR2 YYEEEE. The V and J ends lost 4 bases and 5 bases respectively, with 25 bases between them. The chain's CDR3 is CASSPQSRQTTPDNEQFF. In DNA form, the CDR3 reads TGTGCCAGCAGCCCACAGAGCAGACAGACCACTCCTGACAATGAGCAGTTCTTC.

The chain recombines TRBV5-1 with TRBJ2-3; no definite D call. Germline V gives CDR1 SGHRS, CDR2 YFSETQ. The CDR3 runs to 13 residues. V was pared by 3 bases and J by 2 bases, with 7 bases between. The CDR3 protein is CASSSFTTDTQYF. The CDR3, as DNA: TGCGCCAGCAGCTCCTTCACCACAGATACGCAGTATTTT.

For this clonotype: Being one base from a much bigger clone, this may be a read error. The CDR3 sequence is CASSFARRETQFF. CDR3 nucleotide sequence: TGTGCCAGCAGCTTTGCGAGGCGGGAGACCCAGTTCTTC. This chain links TRBV7-2 with TRBJ2-1; 7 positions match TRBD2. Germline assignment: CDR1 SGHTA and CDR2 FQGNSA. V lost 3 bases, J lost 13 bases, and 9 bases stayed unmatched. This CDR3 is 13 amino acids long. Full variable domain (remainder filled in from reference TRBV7-2 and TRBJ2-1): GAGVSQSPSNKVTEKGKDVELRCDPISGHTALYWYRQSLGQGLEFLIYFQGNSAPDKSGLPSDRFSAERTGGSVSTLTIQRTQQEDSAVYLCASSFARRETQFFGPGTRLTVL.

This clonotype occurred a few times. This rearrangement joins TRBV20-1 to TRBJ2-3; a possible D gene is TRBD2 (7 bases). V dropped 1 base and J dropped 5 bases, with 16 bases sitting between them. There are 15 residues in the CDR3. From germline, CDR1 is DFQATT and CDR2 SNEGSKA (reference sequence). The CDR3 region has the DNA TGCAGTGCTAGAGTGGAACGGGGGGCCAGAGATACGCAGTATTTT. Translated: CSARVERGARDTQYF.

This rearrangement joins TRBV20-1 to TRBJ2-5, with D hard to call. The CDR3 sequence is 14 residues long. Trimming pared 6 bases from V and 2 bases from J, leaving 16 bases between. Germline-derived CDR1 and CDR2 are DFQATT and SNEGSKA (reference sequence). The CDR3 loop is CSANGYGLQETQYF. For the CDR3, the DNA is TGCAGTGCCAACGGCTACGGTTTACAAGAGACCCAGTACTTC.

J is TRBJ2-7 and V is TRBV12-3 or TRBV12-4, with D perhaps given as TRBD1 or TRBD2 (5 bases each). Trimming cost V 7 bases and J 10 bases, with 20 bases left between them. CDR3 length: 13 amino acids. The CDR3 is CASNEDGDGIQYF. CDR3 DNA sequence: TGTGCCAGCAATGAGGACGGGGACGGGATTCAGTACTTC.

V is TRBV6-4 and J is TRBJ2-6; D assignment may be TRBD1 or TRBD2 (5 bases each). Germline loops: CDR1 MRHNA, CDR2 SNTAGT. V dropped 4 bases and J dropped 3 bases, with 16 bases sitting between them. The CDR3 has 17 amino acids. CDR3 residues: CASSVNPRGGGANVLTF. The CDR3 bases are TGTGCCAGCAGTGTCAATCCGAGGGGCGGTGGGGCCAACGTCCTGACTTTC.

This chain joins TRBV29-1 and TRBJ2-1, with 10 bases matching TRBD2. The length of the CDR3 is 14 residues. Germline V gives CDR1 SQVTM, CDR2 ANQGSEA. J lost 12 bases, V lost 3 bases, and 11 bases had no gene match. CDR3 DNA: TGCAGCGTTGAGGCCCAGCGGGGGGGCCGGGGGCAGTTCTTC. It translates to CSVEAQRGGRGQFF.

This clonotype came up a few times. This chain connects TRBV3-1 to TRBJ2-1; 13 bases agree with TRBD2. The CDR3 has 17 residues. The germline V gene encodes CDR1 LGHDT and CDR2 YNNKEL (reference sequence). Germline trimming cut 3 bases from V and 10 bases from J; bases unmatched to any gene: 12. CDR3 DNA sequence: TGTGCCAGCAGCCAGGATGTACTAGCGGGAGGGCCGTTGGAGCAGTTCTTC. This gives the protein CASSQDVLAGGPLEQFF.

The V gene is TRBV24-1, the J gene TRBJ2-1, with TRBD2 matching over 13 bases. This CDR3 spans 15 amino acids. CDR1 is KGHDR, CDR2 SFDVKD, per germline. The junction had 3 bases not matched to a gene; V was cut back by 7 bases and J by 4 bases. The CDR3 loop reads CATSTSGRGYNEQFF. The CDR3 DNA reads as TGTGCCACCAGCACTAGCGGGAGGGGTTACAATGAGCAGTTCTTC.

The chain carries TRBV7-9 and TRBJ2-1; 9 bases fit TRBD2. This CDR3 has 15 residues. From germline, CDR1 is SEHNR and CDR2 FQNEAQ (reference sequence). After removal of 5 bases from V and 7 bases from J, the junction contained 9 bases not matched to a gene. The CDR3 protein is CASSLWASGANEQFF. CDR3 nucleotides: TGTGCCAGCAGCCTATGGGCTAGCGGGGCTAATGAGCAGTTCTTC. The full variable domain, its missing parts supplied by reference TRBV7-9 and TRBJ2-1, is DTGVSQNPRHKITKRGQNVTFRCDPISEHNRLYWYRQTLGQGPEFLTYFQNEAQLEKSRLLSDRFSAERPKGSFSTLEIQRTEQGDSAMYLCASSLWASGANEQFFGPGTRLTVL.

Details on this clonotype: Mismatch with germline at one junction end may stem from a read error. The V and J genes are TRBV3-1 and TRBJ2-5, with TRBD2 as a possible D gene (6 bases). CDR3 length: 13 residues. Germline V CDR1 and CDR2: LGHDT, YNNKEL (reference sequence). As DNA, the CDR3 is TGTGTCAGCAGTCGACTAGACGCTGAGACCCAGTACTTC. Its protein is CVSSRLDAETQYF.

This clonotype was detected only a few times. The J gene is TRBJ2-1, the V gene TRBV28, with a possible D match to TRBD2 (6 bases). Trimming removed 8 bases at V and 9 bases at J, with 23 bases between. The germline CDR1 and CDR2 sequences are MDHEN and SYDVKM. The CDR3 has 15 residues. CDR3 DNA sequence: TGTGCCAGCGGACTTAGCGGTCCCGGGGCCAGTGAGCAGTTCTTC. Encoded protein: CASGLSGPGASEQFF.

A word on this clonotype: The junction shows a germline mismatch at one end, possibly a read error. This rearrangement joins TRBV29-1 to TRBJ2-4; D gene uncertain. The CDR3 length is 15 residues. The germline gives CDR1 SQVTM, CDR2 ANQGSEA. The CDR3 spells CSAEGGLGFKNIQYF. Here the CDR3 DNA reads TGCAGCGCTGAAGGTGGTCTCGGGTTCAAAAACATTCAGTACTTC.

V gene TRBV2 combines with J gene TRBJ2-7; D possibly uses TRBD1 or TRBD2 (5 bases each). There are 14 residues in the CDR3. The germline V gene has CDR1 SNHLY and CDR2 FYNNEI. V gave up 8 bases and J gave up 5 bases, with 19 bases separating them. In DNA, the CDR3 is TGTGCCAGCGACCCGGGACCAGCGTCCAACGAGCAGTACTTC. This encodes CASDPGPASNEQYF.